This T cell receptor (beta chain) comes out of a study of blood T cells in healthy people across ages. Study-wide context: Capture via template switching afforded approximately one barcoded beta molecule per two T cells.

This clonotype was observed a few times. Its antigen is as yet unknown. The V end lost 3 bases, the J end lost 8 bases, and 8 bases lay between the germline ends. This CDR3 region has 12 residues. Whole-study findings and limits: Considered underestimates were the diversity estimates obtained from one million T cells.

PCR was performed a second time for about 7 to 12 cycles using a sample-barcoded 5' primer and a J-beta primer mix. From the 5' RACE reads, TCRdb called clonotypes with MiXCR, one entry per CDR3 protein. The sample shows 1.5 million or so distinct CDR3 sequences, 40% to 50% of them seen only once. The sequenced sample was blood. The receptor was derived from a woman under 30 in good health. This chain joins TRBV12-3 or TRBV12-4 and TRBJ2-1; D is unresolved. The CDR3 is CASSFFSYEQFF. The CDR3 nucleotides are TGTGCCAGCAGTTTTTTTTCGTATGAGCAGTTCTTC.